The 2 T cell receptor beta chains in this list originate from one sample, sequenced in a study of CD8 T cells in ankylosing spondylitis. TCRdb fed the 5' RACE reads into MiXCR, producing one record per CDR3 protein. The table includes 250,000 to 300,000 distinct CDR3 sequences, around 19% detected once. The sample consisted of blood, either unsorted or a sorted T cell fraction (not recorded which). Receptors originate from a male donor with ankylosing spondylitis or in good health (not recorded which).

This clonotype has only a few counts. The V gene is TRBV18, the J gene TRBJ1-1; 8 positions match TRBD1. From germline, CDR1 is KGHSH and CDR2 LQKENI. The CDR3 extends over 13 amino acids. J lost 10 bases, V lost 2 bases, and 6 bases had no gene match. The CDR3 is CASSPSGQGSAFF. For the CDR3, the DNA is TGTGCCAGCTCACCATCCGGACAGGGATCAGCTTTCTTT.

V and J are TRBV27 and TRBJ2-3, with 7 bases identical to TRBD1. With 3 bases clipped from V and 2 bases from J, the junction kept 5 bases outside the gene matches. This CDR3 comprises 15 residues. CDR1 and CDR2 (germline): MNHEY, SMNVEV (reference sequence). The CDR3 region is CASSFGQAPTDTQYF. The CDR3 region has the DNA TGTGCCAGCAGTTTCGGACAGGCTCCCACAGATACGCAGTATTTT.